This T cell receptor (beta chain) was observed in a study of T cells in Graves' hyperthyroidism and ophthalmopathy. Uncontrolled infection, other autoimmune disease, pregnancy or lactation led to exclusion. Germline CDR1 and CDR2: ENHRY and SYGVKD. This CDR3 is 13 amino acids long. With 7 bases removed from V and 4 bases from J, the gap between germline ends came to 13 bases. The sample holds many counts of this clonotype. The investigators amplified TCR beta CDR3 regions from RNA transcripts. When the TCR CDR3 underwent first-round RT-PCR, the HTBI primer set was used. MiXCR, run by TCRdb on the multiplex PCR reads, gives a single entry per CDR3 protein. In the table there are under 400,000 distinct CDR3 sequences, about 21% of which are singletons.

The chain employs TRBV10-3 and TRBJ1-1, with TRBD1 as a possible D gene (6 bases). Sequenced: blood. The receptor's source is a woman between 50 and 59 years old with Graves' hyperthyroidism. The CDR3 loop reads CAIKRQEFTEAFF. The CDR3 nucleotides read TGTGCCATCAAAAGACAGGAGTTCACTGAAGCTTTCTTT.